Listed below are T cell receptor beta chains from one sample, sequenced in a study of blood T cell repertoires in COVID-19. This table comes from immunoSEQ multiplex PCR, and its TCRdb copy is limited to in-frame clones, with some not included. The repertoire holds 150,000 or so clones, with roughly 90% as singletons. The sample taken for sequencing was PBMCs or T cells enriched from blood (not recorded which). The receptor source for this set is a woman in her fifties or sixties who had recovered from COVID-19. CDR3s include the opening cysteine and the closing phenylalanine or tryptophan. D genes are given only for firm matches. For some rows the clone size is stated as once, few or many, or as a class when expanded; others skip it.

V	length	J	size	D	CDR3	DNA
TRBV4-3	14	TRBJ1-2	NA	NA	CASSQEATAYGYTF	TGCGCCAGCAGCCAAGAGGCGACAGCCTATGGCTACACCTTC
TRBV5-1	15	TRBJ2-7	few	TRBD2	CASSLVSSGSKEQYF	TGCGCCAGCAGCTTGGTGTCTAGCGGGAGTAAAGAGCAGTACTTC
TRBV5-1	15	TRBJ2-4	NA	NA	CASSFDQGTKNIQYF	TGCGCCAGCAGCTTCGACCAGGGAACCAAAAACATTCAGTACTTC
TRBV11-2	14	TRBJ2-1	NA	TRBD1	CASSIRTGGDEQFF	TGTGCCAGCAGCATCCGGACAGGGGGCGATGAGCAGTTCTTC
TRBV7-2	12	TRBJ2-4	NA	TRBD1	CASSFDRVIQYF	TGTGCCAGCAGCTTCGACAGGGTTATTCAGTACTTC
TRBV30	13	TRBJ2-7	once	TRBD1	CAWSPGQGYEQYF	TGTGCCTGGAGTCCAGGACAGGGGTACGAGCAGTACTTC
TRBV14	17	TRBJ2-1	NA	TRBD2	CASSQGLAGAGSHEQFF	TGTGCCAGCAGCCAAGGACTAGCGGGAGCGGGAAGTCACGAGCAGTTCTTC
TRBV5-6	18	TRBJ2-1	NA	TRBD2	CASSLDPQLAEDYNEQFF	TGTGCCAGCAGCTTGGATCCCCAACTAGCGGAAGATTACAATGAGCAGTTCTTC
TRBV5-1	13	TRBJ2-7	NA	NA	CASSQTASYEQYF	TGCGCCAGCAGCCAGACAGCTTCCTACGAGCAGTACTTC
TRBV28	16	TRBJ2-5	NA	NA	CASSNRLGIRQETQYF	TGTGCCAGCAGTAACAGACTAGGAATACGTCAAGAGACCCAGTACTTC
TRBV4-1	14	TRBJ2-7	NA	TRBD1	CASMRRQGDHEQYF	TGCGCCAGCATGCGTAGACAGGGGGATCACGAGCAGTACTTC
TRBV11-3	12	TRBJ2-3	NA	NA	CASSLRPDTQYF	TGTGCCAGCAGCCTGCGCCCAGATACGCAGTATTTT
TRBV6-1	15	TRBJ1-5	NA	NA	CASSDPGHLGQPQHF	TGTGCCAGCAGTGATCCGGGACACTTGGGGCAGCCCCAGCATTTT
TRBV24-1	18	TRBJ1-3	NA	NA	CATSDLMRWATPGNTIYF	TGTGCCACCAGTGATTTGATGCGATGGGCCACCCCTGGAAACACCATATATTTT
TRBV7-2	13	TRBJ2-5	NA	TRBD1	CASARQGAETQYF	TGTGCCAGCGCCCGGCAGGGGGCGGAGACCCAGTACTTC
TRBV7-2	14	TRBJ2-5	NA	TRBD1	CASSVPGQQETQYF	TGTGCCAGCAGCGTACCGGGACAGCAAGAGACCCAGTACTTC
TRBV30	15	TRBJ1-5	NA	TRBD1	CAWSVLGQGNQPQHF	TGTGCCTGGAGTGTACTGGGACAGGGGAATCAGCCCCAGCATTTT
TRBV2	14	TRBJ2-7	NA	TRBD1	CASRGTGTSYEQYF	TGTGCCAGCAGGGGGACAGGGACCTCCTACGAGCAGTACTTC
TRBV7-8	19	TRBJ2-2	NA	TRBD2	CASSLKVAGDMTDTGELFF	TGTGCCAGCAGCTTAAAAGTGGCGGGAGATATGACCGACACCGGGGAGCTGTTTTTT
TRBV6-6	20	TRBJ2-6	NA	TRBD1	CASSKVQTGRGSSGANVLTF	TGTGCCAGCAGCAAAGTTCAGACGGGCAGGGGGAGCTCTGGGGCCAACGTCCTGACTTTC